This TCR beta chain came from a study of blood T cells in healthy people across ages. This clonotype was seen at least ten times. The CDR3 sequence is 17 residues long. Germline values: CDR1 ENHRY, CDR2 SYGVKD. J lost 2 bases, V lost 0 bases, and 0 bases had no gene match. The authors ran a second PCR of about 6 to 11 cycles using a sample-barcoded 5' primer and a J-beta primer mix. TCRdb reprocessed the 5' RACE reads via MiXCR and lists one record per CDR3 protein. The sample yields hundreds of thousands of distinct CDR3 sequences, roughly two fifths seen once. The material sequenced was blood. The receptor was isolated from a man older than 75 in good health. This chain joins TRBV10-3 and TRBJ2-6; 11 bases match TRBD1. CDR3 bases: TGTGCCATCAGTGAGTCGGGACAGGGGGCTGGGGCCAACGTCCTGACTTTC. Translation gives CAISESGQGAGANVLTF.